This entry features one TCR beta chain sequence. What it binds is unknown. The sample comes from a study of Ad26.COV2.S vaccination and SARS-CoV-2 variants. Looking at the study overall: Intramuscular Ad26.COV2.S at 5x10^10 or 1x10^11 viral particles. Study-level findings and limits: A substantial breadth of spike-specific CD8+ and CD4+ T cell responses after vaccination has been reported.

Some clones are missing from TCRdb's copy, which holds only in-frame ones; the method was immunoSEQ multiplex PCR. The data hold fewer than 400,000 clones, with roughly nine tenths observed a single time. Described treatment: around 19 received Ad26.COV2.S at low or high dose, single or two shots; 5 received placebo; per-sample allocation not given. It was on day 63 after the first vaccine or placebo injection that samples were taken. The sequence derives from a person between 18 and 59 years old who received the Ad26.COV2.S COVID-19 vaccine or a placebo. This specimen was peripheral blood, taken in a trial of Ad26.COV2.S vaccine versus placebo.

The CDR3 is CASSRPRTRGGYTF. Here the CDR3 DNA reads TGTGCCAGCAGCCGCCCCAGGACGCGGGGTGGCTACACCTTC. The chain joins TRBV7-9 to TRBJ1-2; D gene ambiguous. The CDR3 runs to 14 residues. Germline assignment: CDR1 SEHNR and CDR2 FQNEAQ (reference sequence). The germline V and J ends were trimmed by 5 bases and 7 bases, with 17 bases remaining between them.